This T cell receptor (beta chain) was profiled in a study of blood T cell repertoires in COVID-19. About the research overall: Donors in the United States, Italy and Spain gave samples during acute or convalescent COVID-19. The cDNA or gDNA used as material had been derived from T cells, B-cell-depleted T cells, or PBMCs.

In the study's own analysis: Amplification with reference gene primers provided the estimates of nucleated cell counts. The method was immunoSEQ multiplex PCR; TCRdb's version includes in-frame clones alone and lacks a portion of them. V and J calls and clone size are copied from that table; D and trimming were computed from the DNA. Among about 400,000 clones listed, roughly 90% were seen once. V was trimmed by 4 bases and J by 6 bases, leaving 10 bases between them. Germline loops: CDR1 GTSNPN, CDR2 SVGIG (reference sequence). This CDR3 has 13 residues. This TCR derives from a middle-aged man with acute or convalescent COVID-19. V usage is TRBV30 and J usage is TRBJ1-6; a weak D match, TRBD1 (5 bases). Input material: peripheral blood. Written as DNA, the CDR3 is TGTGCCTGGACAAAGACAGTTAATTCACCCCTCCACTTT. Translation: CAWTKTVNSPLHF.